This T cell receptor (beta chain) comes out of a study of T-cell memory formation after mild COVID-19. Study-wide results and limits: The CD4+ clones that contracted clustered mainly within CM and EM, and the CD8+ clones concentrated in EMRA. Clones that contracted from day 15 to 85 had balanced CD4/CD8; later expanders were CD4+ biased.

About this clonotype itself: What it binds is not known.

Germline V gene sequence: CDR1 KGHSH, CDR2 LQKENI. Trimming shortened V by 3 bases and J by 7 bases, and 10 bases separated the two germline ends. This CDR3 region has 13 residues. TCRdb passed the 5' RACE reads through MiXCR, listing each CDR3 protein once. The table has 470,000 or so distinct CDR3 sequences, roughly 20% seen once. Specimen: PBMCs or a T cell subset sorted from them (not recorded which). The origin of this receptor is an adult woman who had mild COVID-19 (a few samples of this study predate the infection). Cell type and time point are not known. The V gene is TRBV18, the J gene TRBJ2-1; D gene unclear. CDR3: CASSPGILNEQFF. DNA of the CDR3: TGTGCCAGCTCACCGGGGATCTTGAATGAGCAGTTCTTC.